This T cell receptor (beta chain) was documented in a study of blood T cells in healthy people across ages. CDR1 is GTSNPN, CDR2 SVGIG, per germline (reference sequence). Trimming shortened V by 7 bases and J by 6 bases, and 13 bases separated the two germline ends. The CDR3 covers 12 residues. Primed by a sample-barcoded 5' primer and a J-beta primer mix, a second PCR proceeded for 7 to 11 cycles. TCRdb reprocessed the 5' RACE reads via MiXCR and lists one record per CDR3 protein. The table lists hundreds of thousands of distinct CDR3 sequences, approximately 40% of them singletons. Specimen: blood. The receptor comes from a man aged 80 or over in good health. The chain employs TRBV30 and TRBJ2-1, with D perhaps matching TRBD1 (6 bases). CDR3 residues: CALNNRVNEQFF. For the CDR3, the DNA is TGTGCCTTGAACAACAGGGTCAATGAGCAGTTCTTC.